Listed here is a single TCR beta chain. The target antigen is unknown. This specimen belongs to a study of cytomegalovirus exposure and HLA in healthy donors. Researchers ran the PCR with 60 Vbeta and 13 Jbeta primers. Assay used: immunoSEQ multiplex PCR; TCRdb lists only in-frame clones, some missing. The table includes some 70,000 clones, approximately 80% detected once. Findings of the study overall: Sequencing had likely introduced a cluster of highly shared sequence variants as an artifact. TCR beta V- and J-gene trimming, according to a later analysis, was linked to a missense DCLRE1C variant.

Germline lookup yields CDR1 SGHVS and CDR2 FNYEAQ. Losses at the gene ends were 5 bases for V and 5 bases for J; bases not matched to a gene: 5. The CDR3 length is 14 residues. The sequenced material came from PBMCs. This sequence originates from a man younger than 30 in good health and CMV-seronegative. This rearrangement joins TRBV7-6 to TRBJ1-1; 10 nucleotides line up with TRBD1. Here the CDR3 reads CASSRGQGVTEAFF. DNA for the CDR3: TGTGCCAGCAGCCGCGGACAGGGGGTGACTGAAGCTTTCTTT. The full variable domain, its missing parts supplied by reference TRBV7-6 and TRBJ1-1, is GAGVSQSPRYKVTKRGQDVALRCDPISGHVSLYWYRQALGQGPEFLTYFNYEAQQDKSGLPNDRFSAERPEGSISTLTIQRTEQRDSAMYRCASSRGQGVTEAFFGQGTRLTVV.